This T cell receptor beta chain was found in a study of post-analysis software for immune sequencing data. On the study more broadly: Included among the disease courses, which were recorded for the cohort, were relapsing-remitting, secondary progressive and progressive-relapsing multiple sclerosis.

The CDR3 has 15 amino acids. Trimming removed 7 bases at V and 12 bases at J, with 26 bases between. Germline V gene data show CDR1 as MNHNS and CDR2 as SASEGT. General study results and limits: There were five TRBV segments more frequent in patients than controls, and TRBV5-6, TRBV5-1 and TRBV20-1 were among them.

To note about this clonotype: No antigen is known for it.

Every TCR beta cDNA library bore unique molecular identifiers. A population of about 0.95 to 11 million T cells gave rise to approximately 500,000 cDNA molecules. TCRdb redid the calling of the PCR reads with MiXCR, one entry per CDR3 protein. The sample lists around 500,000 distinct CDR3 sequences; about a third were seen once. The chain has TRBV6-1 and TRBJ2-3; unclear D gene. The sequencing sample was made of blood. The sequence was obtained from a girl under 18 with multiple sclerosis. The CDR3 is CASNYLGFGLPLQYF. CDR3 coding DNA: TGTGCCAGCAATTACCTGGGGTTTGGGCTGCCCCTTCAGTATTTT.